The clone carrying this TCR beta chain occurred many times. What it binds is unknown. Researchers used 5'RACE with constant-segment primers to make TCR alpha and TCR beta cDNA libraries that carry sample barcodes and UMIs. TCRdb analysed the 5' RACE reads with MiXCR anew, one entry per CDR3 protein. This sample has around 200,000 distinct CDR3 sequences; 27% occur once, and the top ten carry roughly 11%. The sample is drawn from a study of T-cell memory formation after mild COVID-19. On the study more broadly: In these data, TCR clusters were largely donor specific. Study-wide results and caveats: Second-wave clones peaking on day 37 lacked confirmed SARS-CoV-2 specificity.

Trimming at V came to 6 bases and at J to 7 bases, leaving 6 bases not matched to a gene. This CDR3 is 12 amino acids long. Germline V gene lookup returns CDR1 SQVTM and CDR2 ANQGSEA. The sample taken for sequencing was PBMCs or a T cell subset sorted from them (not recorded which). The source of this sequence is an adult woman who had mild COVID-19 (a few samples of this study predate the infection). Cell type and time point are not known. The chain joins TRBV29-1 to TRBJ2-4; 7 bases are a match to TRBD1. Here the CDR3 reads CSVVTGTNIQYF. The CDR3 DNA follows: TGCAGCGTGGTGACAGGGACGAACATTCAGTACTTC.